A selection of T cell receptor beta chains follows, all from one sample in a study of T cell responses to AZD1222 COVID-19 vaccine. Assay used: immunoSEQ multiplex PCR; TCRdb lists only in-frame clones, some missing. The data show over 85,000 clones, with more than 70% seen just once and over 15% held by the top ten. Source: peripheral blood, taken on day 0 of AZD1222 vaccination. The receptors derive from an adult in good health. CDR3s include the opening cysteine and the closing phenylalanine or tryptophan. D genes are given only for firm matches. Clone size, where shown, is once, few, many, or a class for clones that have expanded.

TRBV30	few	.	TRBJ1-2	CAWQLDNYGYTF	TGTGCCTGGCAGCTTGATAACTATGGCTACACCTTC
TRBV5-4	.	TRBD2	TRBJ2-3	CASSRPSGGQGRTDTQYF	TGTGCCAGCAGCAGGCCGTCGGGGGGGCAAGGACGCACAGATACGCAGTATTTT
TRBV7-2	.	.	TRBJ1-3	CASSLPPDTSGNTIYF	TGTGCCAGCAGCCTACCCCCGGACACCTCTGGAAACACCATATATTTT
TRBV7-3	.	.	TRBJ1-2	CASSLTGGGGGYTF	TGTGCCAGCAGCTTAACGGGCGGGGGCGGAGGCTACACCTTC
TRBV6-5	.	TRBD1	TRBJ2-7	CASAGTGGEQYF	TGTGCCAGCGCCGGGACAGGGGGCGAGCAGTACTTC
TRBV19	.	.	TRBJ2-6	CASSLVGRDAKSSGANVLTF	TGTGCCAGTAGCCTCGTGGGACGGGACGCCAAAAGTTCTGGGGCCAACGTCCTGACTTTC
TRBV14	once	.	TRBJ1-1	CASSQVGGANTEAFF	TGTGCCAGCAGCCAAGTCGGGGGTGCCAACACTGAAGCTTTCTTT
TRBV7-2	.	.	TRBJ2-7	CASSLLDVSGGYEQYF	TGTGCCAGCAGCCTACTGGATGTTAGCGGAGGCTACGAGCAGTACTTC
TRBV19	.	TRBD1	TRBJ1-5	CASILQGAPSNQPQHF	TGTGCCAGTATCCTTCAGGGGGCGCCTAGCAATCAGCCCCAGCATTTT
TRBV30	.	.	TRBJ1-1	CAWSGSASGAAFF	TGTGCCTGGAGTGGGTCTGCTAGCGGCGCAGCTTTCTTT
TRBV28	.	.	TRBJ1-6	CASRRRNGMNNSPLHF	TGTGCCAGCAGACGGAGGAACGGTATGAATAATTCACCCCTCCACTTT
TRBV5-1	.	.	TRBJ2-3	CASSWRGESTDTQYF	TGCGCCAGCAGCTGGAGGGGGGAAAGCACAGATACGCAGTATTTT
TRBV19	.	TRBD2	TRBJ2-7	CASSTYLAGRTYEQYF	TGTGCCAGTAGTACCTATTTAGCGGGACGAACCTACGAGCAGTACTTC
TRBV4-2	few	TRBD2	TRBJ2-3	CASSQRTSGGADTQYF	TGTGCCAGCAGCCAGCGGACTAGCGGGGGGGCAGATACGCAGTATTTT
TRBV29-1	.	TRBD1	TRBJ2-1	CSAADRGNNEQFF	TGCAGCGCAGCGGACAGGGGTAACAATGAGCAGTTCTTC
TRBV10-3	.	.	TRBJ1-6	CAISGGRRTGDNSPLHF	TGTGCCATCAGTGGCGGCAGACGTACTGGGGATAATTCACCCCTCCACTTT
TRBV7-8	.	TRBD2	TRBJ2-3	CASSYDSLAVTDTQYF	TGTGCCAGCAGCTACGACTCCCTAGCGGTCACAGATACGCAGTATTTT
TRBV2	.	.	TRBJ1-1	CASSAVRLVGSTEAFF	TGTGCCAGCAGTGCTGTTCGTTTAGTGGGAAGCACTGAAGCTTTCTTT
TRBV5-4	.	TRBD2	TRBJ2-1	CASSLTGGDEQFF	TGTGCCAGCAGCTTGACGGGGGGGGATGAGCAGTTCTTC
TRBV5-1	.	.	TRBJ2-3	CASSLGAGGGFRITDTQYF	TGCGCCAGCAGCTTGGGAGCAGGGGGAGGTTTTAGGATCACAGATACGCAGTATTTT
TRBV6-5	.	TRBD1	TRBJ1-2	CASSYGTASNYGYTF	TGTGCCAGCAGTTACGGGACAGCTTCAAACTATGGCTACACCTTC
TRBV5-5	.	TRBD1	TRBJ2-5	CASSLGQGRDQETQYF	TGTGCCAGCAGCTTGGGACAGGGTAGGGACCAAGAGACCCAGTACTTC
TRBV5-1	.	.	TRBJ2-3	CASSLRQGGTDTQYF	TGCGCCAGCAGCTTGCGACAGGGAGGAACAGATACGCAGTATTTT
TRBV7-2	.	.	TRBJ1-1	CASSSEQGNTEAFF	TGTGCCAGCAGCTCAGAACAGGGGAACACTGAAGCTTTCTTT
TRBV9	.	TRBD1	TRBJ1-3	CASSVVTGPGNTIYF	TGTGCCAGCAGCGTAGTGACAGGGCCTGGAAACACCATATATTTT
TRBV4-1	few	TRBD2	TRBJ2-1	CASSLGTSGRHSYNEQFF	TGCGCCAGCAGCCTTGGGACTAGCGGGAGACACTCCTACAATGAGCAGTTCTTC
TRBV3-1/TRBV3-2	.	.	TRBJ1-4	CASSPDGPFNEKLFF	TGTGCCAGCAGCCCGGACGGACCGTTTAATGAAAAACTGTTTTTT
TRBV27	few	TRBD1	TRBJ1-5	CASSQQGAGNQPQHF	TGTGCCAGCAGTCAACAGGGGGCTGGGAATCAGCCCCAGCATTTT
TRBV19	few	TRBD1	TRBJ1-6	CASSSGQGYNSPLHF	TGTGCCAGTAGCAGCGGACAGGGGTATAATTCACCCCTCCACTTT
TRBV24-1	.	.	TRBJ2-1	CATSDWDGETLYNEQFF	TGTGCCACCAGTGATTGGGACGGGGAGACCCTATACAATGAGCAGTTCTTC
TRBV7-3	once	.	TRBJ1-6	CASRKDGPNSPLHF	TGTGCCAGCAGGAAGGACGGACCTAATTCACCCCTCCACTTT
TRBV4-3	few	TRBD2	TRBJ2-7	CASSLGTSGSYEQYF	TGCGCCAGCAGCCTTGGAACTAGCGGGTCCTACGAGCAGTACTTC
TRBV7-2	once	.	TRBJ1-5	CASSVQGSLGQPQHF	TGTGCCAGCAGCGTACAGGGTAGTTTGGGACAGCCCCAGCATTTT
TRBV7-2	.	.	TRBJ1-1	CASSPVAAGEAFF	TGTGCCAGCAGCCCCGTGGCGGCGGGCGAAGCTTTCTTT
TRBV24-1	.	.	TRBJ1-2	CATSDFADPYGYTF	TGTGCCACCAGTGATTTTGCGGACCCCTATGGCTACACCTTC
TRBV7-2	.	.	TRBJ2-4	CASSLEAPNIQYF	TGTGCCAGCAGCTTAGAGGCCCCAAACATTCAGTACTTC
TRBV19	.	.	TRBJ1-3	CASSINFSGNTIYF	TGTGCCAGTAGTATAAACTTCTCTGGAAACACCATATATTTT
TRBV9	.	.	TRBJ2-1	CASSDAPQAYNEQFF	TGTGCCAGCAGTGATGCACCGCAAGCCTACAATGAGCAGTTCTTC
TRBV2	.	.	TRBJ1-1	CASSLNPGRKNTEAFF	TGTGCCAGCAGTCTAAACCCGGGACGGAAGAACACTGAAGCTTTCTTT
TRBV24-1	few	.	TRBJ1-1	CATSDSQDQGNDEAFF	TGTGCCACCAGTGATTCACAGGATCAGGGGAACGATGAAGCTTTCTTT
TRBV7-2	.	.	TRBJ1-2	CASSLVTGANYGYTF	TGTGCCAGCAGCTTAGTGACGGGAGCTAACTATGGCTACACCTTC
TRBV27	once	.	TRBJ1-2	CASSQQGSYGYTF	TGTGCCAGCAGCCAACAAGGGAGCTATGGCTACACCTTC
TRBV15	.	.	TRBJ2-5	CATSLGGQTQYF	TGTGCCACCTCCCTTGGGGGACAGACCCAGTACTTC
TRBV7-2	.	.	TRBJ2-3	CASSTRALAGRSSTDTQYF	TGTGCCAGCAGCACCCGGGCCCTAGCAGGGCGTAGCAGCACAGATACGCAGTATTTT
TRBV28	.	.	TRBJ2-5	CASRRAGEQETQYF	TGTGCCAGCCGGAGGGCAGGGGAACAGGAGACCCAGTACTTC
TRBV2	.	TRBD1	TRBJ1-1	CAYNKGTAGNTEAFF	TGTGCCTACAATAAAGGGACAGCCGGGAACACTGAAGCTTTCTTT
TRBV28	.	TRBD1	TRBJ2-6	CASRPRQGAVSGANVLTF	TGTGCCAGCCGCCCAAGACAGGGGGCCGTCTCTGGGGCCAACGTCCTGACTTTC
TRBV28	.	TRBD1	TRBJ2-2	CASSPPRGRGTGELFF	TGTGCCAGCAGTCCCCCCAGGGGGCGAGGCACCGGGGAGCTGTTTTTT
TRBV6-5	.	.	TRBJ2-5	CASSLGETQYF	TGTGCCAGCAGTTTGGGAGAGACCCAGTACTTC
TRBV20-1	.	TRBD1	TRBJ1-5	CSASRTGTGGNQPQHF	TGCAGTGCTAGTCGAACCGGGACAGGGGGCAATCAGCCCCAGCATTTT
TRBV15	.	TRBD1	TRBJ2-1	CATSSPHERQGASYNEQFF	TGTGCCACCAGCAGCCCACATGAACGGCAGGGGGCAAGCTACAATGAGCAGTTCTTC
TRBV5-1	once	TRBD2	TRBJ2-5	CASSPGTSGEETQYF	TGCGCCAGCAGCCCGGGGACTAGCGGTGAAGAGACCCAGTACTTC
TRBV30	.	TRBD1	TRBJ1-2	CAWGRDRGPSGYGYTF	TGTGCCTGGGGCAGGGACAGGGGGCCGTCTGGCTATGGCTACACCTTC
TRBV5-1	.	.	TRBJ2-6	CASSSGSSGANVLTF	TGCGCCAGCAGTAGTGGCAGCTCTGGGGCCAACGTCCTGACTTTC